This T cell receptor (beta chain) was observed in a study of T cells in Graves' hyperthyroidism and ophthalmopathy. Trimming took 2 bases from V and 5 from J, leaving 17 bases between them. CDR1 is SNHLY, CDR2 FYNNEI, per germline. The CDR3 length is 16 residues. What was amplified from RNA transcripts were TCR beta CDR3 regions. With the HTBI primer set, the TCR CDR3 went through a first round of RT-PCR. TCRdb used MiXCR to reprocess the multiplex PCR reads, holding one entry per CDR3 protein. The sample has a few hundred thousand distinct CDR3 sequences; roughly a fifth are singletons. The study's findings and limits: In validation, the model predicted ophthalmopathy. These predictions came a median about 6.8 months before onset. Blood shared most expanded thyroid clonotypes above 0.001.

Those with hyperthyroidism were 18 to 65 years old, newly diagnosed, and ill for under 2 months. Each 10 ml fresh peripheral blood draw supplied the PBMCs. This clonotype was counted at least ten times. Its specificity is not known. This sequence joins TRBV2 and TRBJ2-3; D remains unclear. Source material: blood. This clonotype was obtained from a woman between 45 and 60 years old with Graves' hyperthyroidism. The CDR3 region has the DNA TGTGCCAGCAGTGAACGGTTGGAGAGGCCAAAAGATACGCAGTATTTT. Protein sequence: CASSERLERPKDTQYF.